Following are 10 T cell receptor beta chains from one sample sequenced in a study of monozygotic twins with inflammatory bowel disease. Using the 5' RACE reads, TCRdb records one entry per CDR3 protein without DNA. Its table records around 380,000 distinct CDR3 sequences. Sequencing was performed on blood. Receptor source: a human donor with ulcerative colitis or Crohn's disease, or a healthy co-twin of an affected twin (not recorded which).

The genes are TRBV2 and TRBJ2-7; checking the TCRdb D call of TRBD1 is not possible without DNA. CDR3 size: 14 residues. Germline loops: CDR1 SNHLY, CDR2 FYNNEI. The chain's CDR3 is CASMGGGFFYEQYF.

The genes are TRBV7-2 and TRBJ2-7; as DNA is missing, the TRBD2 call by TCRdb cannot be tested. Germline values: CDR1 SGHTA, CDR2 FQGNSA. The CDR3 covers 15 residues. CDR3 region: CASSFEAGVAYEQYF.

The rearrangement joins TRBV5-1 to TRBJ2-7; as DNA is missing, the TRBD2 call by TCRdb cannot be tested. The CDR3 covers 11 residues. The V gene's germline CDR1 is SGHRS and CDR2 YFSETQ. CDR3 region: CASTSGGEQYF.

The rearrangement uses TRBV3-1 and TRBJ2-3; no DNA is available, so the TRBD1 call from TCRdb remains unchecked. CDR1 and CDR2 from the germline V gene are LGHDT and YNNKEL (reference sequence). There are 15 residues in the CDR3. The CDR3: CASSQVGEFTDTQYF.

The J gene is TRBJ2-2, the V gene TRBV20-1; TCRdb picks TRBD2, but there is no DNA to check that call. The CDR3 extends over 14 amino acids. Germline assignment: CDR1 DFQATT and CDR2 SNEGSKA (reference sequence). CDR3 sequence: CSGRTSGNTGELFF.

This chain joins TRBV19 and TRBJ2-7. Per germline, CDR1 LNHDA and CDR2 SQIVND (reference sequence). This CDR3 has 14 residues. The CDR3 protein is CASSPALGSYEQYF.

This chain joins TRBV20-1 and TRBJ2-1; TCRdb gives TRBD2 as the D gene, but with no DNA this cannot be confirmed. This CDR3 region has 18 residues. Germline values: CDR1 DFQATT, CDR2 SNEGSKA (reference sequence). The CDR3 is CSARDRGSGLLTYNEQFF.

The chain carries TRBV5-4 and TRBJ1-1. CDR1 SGHNT and CDR2 YYREEE come from the germline V gene (reference sequence). This CDR3 comprises 16 residues. The CDR3 region is CASSLALRTANTEAFF. The full variable domain, its missing parts supplied by reference TRBV5-4 and TRBJ1-1, is ETGVTQSPTHLIKTRGQQVTLRCSSQSGHNTVSWYQQALGQGPQFIFQYYREEENGRGNFPPRFSGLQFPNYSSELNVNALELDDSALYLCASSLALRTANTEAFFGQGTRLTVV.

The chain recombines TRBV19 with TRBJ2-1; TCRdb's D call of TRBD1 is untestable without DNA. This CDR3 is 14 amino acids long. CDR1 and CDR2 from the germline V gene are LNHDA and SQIVND (reference sequence). The CDR3: CAGTGTGEQNEQFF.

V usage is TRBV9 and J usage is TRBJ1-1; TCRdb outputs TRBD1, but without DNA this stays unchecked. Looked up from germline, CDR1 is SGDLS and CDR2 is YYNGEE. The CDR3 runs 18 residues. CDR3 residues: CASSVSLGRTGSHTEAFF.